This T cell receptor beta chain was documented in a study of blood T cell repertoires in COVID-19. Study as a whole: T cells, B-cell-depleted T cells, or PBMCs provided the cDNA or gDNA that served as material.

The CDR3 extends over 13 amino acids. Trimming pared 5 bases from V and 1 base from J, leaving 7 bases between. Measured with immunoSEQ multiplex PCR; TCRdb has only the in-frame clones, and not every one. The sample lists about 400,000 clones; approximately 88% were seen once. The chain carries TRBV12-3 or TRBV12-4 and TRBJ2-3, with TRBD1 as a possible D gene (5 bases). This TCR was recovered from a young woman with acute COVID-19. The source material was PBMCs or T cells enriched from blood (not recorded which). CDR3 DNA: TGTGCCAGCAGTGGCAGGGGCACAGATACGCAGTATTTT. Translating gives CASSGRGTDTQYF.